The next 27 T cell receptor beta chains were all read from a single sample in a study of PD-1 blockade in classical Hodgkin lymphoma. Time point in this sample: cycle 4 day 1 (C4D1), after more than 5 weeks of nivolumab. Brentuximab vedotin exposure varied among the patients, all of whom had relapsed after autologous stem cell transplantation. Magnetic negative selection was used to purify CD4+ T cells from thawed PBMCs. The data were produced by immunoSEQ multiplex PCR, yet TCRdb's version contains in-frame clones alone and is incomplete. The sample records 25,000 to 35,000 clones, about 85% being singletons. Sequencing used CD4+ T cells from blood, obtained before the fourth cycle of nivolumab. The origin of the receptors is a human donor with classical Hodgkin lymphoma.

V usage is TRBV5-4 and J usage is TRBJ2-1; 9 bases line up with TRBD1. The germline V gene has CDR1 SGHNT and CDR2 YYREEE (reference sequence). The CDR3 extends over 15 amino acids. With V trimmed by 3 bases and J by 4 bases, 5 bases remained unmatched. CDR3 sequence: CASSSGTGTYNEQFF. The CDR3 DNA sequence: TGTGCCAGCAGCTCCGGGACAGGGACATACAATGAGCAGTTCTTC.

The J gene is TRBJ1-1, the V gene TRBV5-4; no clear D gene. Trimming took 1 base from V and 0 from J, leaving 13 bases between them. Germline V CDR1 and CDR2: SGHNT, YYREEE (reference sequence). This CDR3 is 16 amino acids long. The CDR3 loop reads CASSLRRNSLNTEAFF. In DNA form, the CDR3 reads TGTGCCAGCAGCTTGAGGAGGAACAGCTTGAACACTGAAGCTTTCTTT.

CDR3 coding DNA: TGTGCCAGCCCGACTTCTCAGAGCTCCTACAATGAGCAGTTCTTC. It translates to CASPTSQSSYNEQFF. The chain uses TRBV6-1 and TRBJ2-1; D ambiguous. V lost 8 bases and J lost 0, with 14 bases in between. The CDR3 length is 15 residues. Germline CDR1 is MNHNS and CDR2 is SASEGT.

The CDR3 loop is CATSRDSRGKGTGNTGELFF. In DNA form, the CDR3 reads TGTGCCACCAGCAGAGATAGCAGGGGGAAGGGGACGGGGAACACCGGGGAGCTGTTTTTT. V usage is TRBV15 and J usage is TRBJ2-2; 7 bases fit TRBD1. CDR3 length equals 20 residues. CDR1 is LNHNV, CDR2 YYDKDF, per germline (reference sequence). V trimming: 0 bases; J trimming: 1 base; junction bases outside the gene matches: 14. The full variable domain, its missing parts supplied by reference TRBV15 and TRBJ2-2, is DAMVIQNPRYQVTQFGKPVTLSCSQTLNHNVMYWYQQKSSQAPKLLFHYYDKDFNNEADTPDNFQSRRPNTSFCFLDIRSPGLGDTAMYLCATSRDSRGKGTGNTGELFFGEGSRLTVL.

This chain connects TRBV6-5 to TRBJ1-2; D call uncertain. The germline CDR1 and CDR2 sequences are MNHEY and SVGAGI. The CDR3 is 11 residues long. The V end was cut by 10 bases, the J end by 3 bases, with 9 bases between. CDR3 bases: TGTGCCACTAACAGTTACTATGGCTACACCTTC. Translated, it gives CATNSYYGYTF.

In its sample, this clone was seen a few times. The rearrangement uses TRBV4-3 and TRBJ1-2, with 9 bases aligning to TRBD1. The V segment lost 1 base and the J segment 2 bases; nucleotides outside the gene matches: 11. CDR3 length: 18 residues. Germline V gene data show CDR1 as LGHNA and CDR2 as YSLEER. The CDR3 DNA sequence: TGCGCCAGCAGCCAAGCTTTCCCACTCGGACAGGGGAACTATGGCTACACCTTC. Translated, it gives CASSQAFPLGQGNYGYTF.

The chain employs TRBV7-2 and TRBJ2-3, with D possibly matching TRBD2 (6 bases). This CDR3 has 15 residues. The germline gives CDR1 SGHTA, CDR2 FQGNSA. The germline V and J ends were trimmed by 1 base and 8 bases, with 16 bases remaining between them. The CDR3 coding sequence is TGTGCCAGCAGCTTAGGGCGTCTAGCGAAGGGTACGCAGTATTTT. This encodes CASSLGRLAKGTQYF.

The CDR3 DNA is TGTGCCAGCAGCCCACCTGGGGGGGCTGGAAACACCATATATTTT. It specifies CASSPPGGAGNTIYF. The chain has TRBV9 and TRBJ1-3, with D possibly being TRBD1 (5 bases). V lost 4 bases and J 2 bases, leaving 13 bases between the germline ends. CDR3 length equals 15 residues. Germline V CDR1 and CDR2: SGDLS, YYNGEE.

Turning to this clone: The sample holds other DNA sequences that translate to the same CDR3. This rearrangement joins TRBV11-2 to TRBJ1-5; no clear D. V gave up 0 bases and J gave up 3 bases, with 6 bases separating them. The CDR3 has 14 residues. Germline loops: CDR1 SGHAT, CDR2 FQNNGV. The CDR3: CASSLDRYNQPQHF. CDR3 DNA: TGTGCCAGCAGCTTAGACAGGTACAATCAGCCCCAGCATTTT.

The rearrangement uses TRBV7-2 and TRBJ2-1; D gene unclear. The germline V gene has CDR1 SGHTA and CDR2 FQGNSA. The V end was cut by 0 bases, the J end by 9 bases, with 6 bases between. The CDR3 runs to 12 residues. CDR3: CASSLALGEQFF. DNA of the CDR3: TGTGCCAGCAGCTTAGCGCTGGGTGAGCAGTTCTTC. Full variable domain (missing parts from reference TRBV7-2 and TRBJ2-1): GAGVSQSPSNKVTEKGKDVELRCDPISGHTALYWYRQSLGQGLEFLIYFQGNSAPDKSGLPSDRFSAERTGGSVSTLTIQRTQQEDSAVYLCASSLALGEQFFGPGTRLTVL.

This clone was detected only once. This chain links TRBV27 with TRBJ2-7; TRBD2 matches 10 bases. Germline V gene sequence: CDR1 MNHEY, CDR2 SMNVEV (reference sequence). The CDR3 runs to 18 residues. Unmatched junction bases numbered 14, after V lost 0 bases and J lost 6 bases. Here the CDR3 DNA reads TGTGCCAGCAGTTTATCTTCCCTAGCGGGAGTAGGTGGGGGCGAGCAGTACTTC. Its translation: CASSLSSLAGVGGGEQYF.

The chain is built from TRBV4-2 and TRBJ2-5; 13 bases agree with TRBD2. The CDR3 spans 16 residues. Germline loops: CDR1 LGHNA, CDR2 YNFKEQ. V was pared by 1 base and J by 5 bases, with 4 bases of the junction left unmatched. The chain's CDR3 is CASSQVGLAGSETQYF. CDR3 DNA sequence: TGTGCCAGCAGCCAAGTGGGACTAGCGGGGAGCGAGACCCAGTACTTC.

The gene calls are TRBV6-5 and TRBJ1-4; TRBD1 is a possible D gene (5 bases). Germline loops: CDR1 MNHEY, CDR2 SVGAGI. V was cut by 8 bases and J by 4 bases, with 17 bases left in between. The CDR3 sequence is 15 residues long. The CDR3 sequence: CASRGSQVFNEKLFF. CDR3 nucleotide sequence: TGTGCCAGCCGGGGGTCGCAGGTCTTTAATGAAAAACTGTTTTTT.

The chain is built from TRBV2 and TRBJ1-1, with a weak D call TRBD1 (6 bases). CDR1 is SNHLY, CDR2 FYNNEI, per germline. V lost 7 bases, J lost 1 base, and 19 bases lay in between. The CDR3 length is 16 residues. The CDR3 nucleotides read TGTGCCAGCAACGGGTTGGGGGCTAGACAGAACACTGAAGCTTTCTTT. Protein product: CASNGLGARQNTEAFF.

Of note for this clone: The same CDR3 can be traced to other DNA sequences in this sample. V and J are TRBV18 and TRBJ2-7; 7 positions match TRBD2. V gave up 4 bases and J gave up 0 bases; unmatched junction bases: 6. Per the germline V gene, CDR1 is KGHSH and CDR2 is LQKENI. CDR3 length: 15 amino acids. The CDR3 here is CASSRAGTNSYEQYF. The CDR3 DNA is TGTGCCAGCTCACGAGCCGGGACTAACTCCTACGAGCAGTACTTC.

The chain has TRBV2 and TRBJ2-1; 13 positions agree with TRBD2. The CDR3 has 13 amino acids. From germline, CDR1 is SNHLY and CDR2 FYNNEI. V lost 10 bases, J lost 9 bases, and 6 bases stayed unmatched. CDR3 sequence: CATGLAGLIEQFF. The CDR3 DNA sequence: TGTGCCACGGGACTAGCGGGATTAATTGAGCAGTTCTTC.

The chain uses TRBV6-6 and TRBJ1-1; TRBD1 matches at 7 bases. Germline-derived CDR1 and CDR2 are MNHNY and SVGAGI (reference sequence). The CDR3 covers 15 residues. V lost 4 bases and J lost 4; bases outside the gene matches: 9. The CDR3 here is CASSSKRQGGTEAFF. The CDR3 nucleotides read TGTGCCAGCAGTTCAAAACGACAGGGAGGCACTGAAGCTTTCTTT.

The gene calls are TRBV28 and TRBJ1-2, with 9 bases that match TRBD1. There are 16 residues in the CDR3. Looked up from germline, CDR1 is MDHEN and CDR2 is SYDVKM. The ends lost 3 bases at V and 8 bases at J; junction bases unmatched: 13. The CDR3, as DNA: TGTGCCAGCAGTTTGTCCGGGACAGGGCTCTTAGGAGGCTACACCTTC. Protein sequence: CASSLSGTGLLGGYTF.

The chain joins TRBV4-1 to TRBJ1-5; perhaps TRBD1 as D (6 bases). Between the trimmed V and J ends, which lost 0 bases and 0 bases, there was a span of 9 bases. Looked up from germline, CDR1 is MGHRA and CDR2 is YSYEKL. CDR3 length: 16 amino acids. The CDR3 nucleotides read TGCGCCAGCAGCCAAGATACGGGACATAGCAATCAGCCCCAGCATTTT. Encoded protein: CASSQDTGHSNQPQHF.

This chain connects TRBV5-1 to TRBJ1-4; no definite D call. V lost 4 bases, J lost 0 bases, and 13 bases lay in between. CDR3 size: 16 residues. Germline V gene sequence: CDR1 SGHRS, CDR2 YFSETQ. The CDR3 DNA reads TGCGCCAGCAGCAGTGGAAGCGGAGCAACTAATGAAAAACTGTTTTTT. Translated, it gives CASSSGSGATNEKLFF.

The chain employs TRBV6-5 and TRBJ1-2; the D gene is possibly TRBD1 (6 bases). This CDR3 has 15 amino acids. Trimming removed 2 bases from V and 3 bases from J, with 13 bases in between. Germline CDR1 and CDR2: MNHEY and SVGAGI. The CDR3 here is CASSYAGTKDYGYTF. CDR3 nucleotides: TGTGCCAGCAGTTACGCCGGGACAAAGGACTATGGCTACACCTTC.

The chain combines TRBV7-2 with TRBJ2-1; TRBD2 matches 9 bases. The length of the CDR3 is 15 residues. The junction had 4 bases not matched to a gene; V was cut back by 1 base and J by 6 bases. CDR1 and CDR2 (germline): SGHTA, FQGNSA. CDR3 sequence (DNA): TGTGCCAGCAGCTTAGTTAGCGGGAGTACCAATGAGCAGTTCTTC. It encodes CASSLVSGSTNEQFF.

The chain is built from TRBV5-1 and TRBJ2-2; TRBD1 agrees at 8 bases. The CDR3 loop spans 15 amino acids. V shed 3 bases, J shed 0 bases, and the junction held 1 base outside the gene matches. CDR1 SGHRS and CDR2 YFSETQ come from the germline V gene. CDR3: CASSSGQANTGELFF. As DNA, the CDR3 is TGCGCCAGCAGCTCGGGACAGGCGAACACCGGGGAGCTGTTTTTT.

J is TRBJ2-2 and V is TRBV5-1, with 9 bases that match TRBD2. This CDR3 is 15 amino acids long. The V gene's germline CDR1 is SGHRS and CDR2 YFSETQ. V shed 2 bases and J 6 bases; nucleotides not matched to a gene: 5. The CDR3 DNA sequence: TGCGCCAGCAGCTTTAATAGCGGGAGCCCCGGGGAGCTGTTTTTT. Its translation is CASSFNSGSPGELFF.

The V gene is TRBV10-2, the J gene TRBJ2-7; TRBD2 matches 12 bases. Germline lookup yields CDR1 WSHSY and CDR2 SAAADI. The CDR3 loop spans 15 amino acids. V lost 4 bases, J lost 6 bases, and 7 bases stayed unmatched. The CDR3 reads CASSGGTSGPREQYF. CDR3 in DNA: TGCGCCAGCAGTGGAGGGACTAGCGGGCCTCGCGAGCAGTACTTC.

The chain has TRBV2 and TRBJ1-2; D is unresolved. This CDR3 region has 13 residues. V shed 3 bases and J shed 4 bases, with 9 bases lying between them. Looked up from germline, CDR1 is SNHLY and CDR2 is FYNNEI. CDR3 sequence reads: CASSESLIYGYTF. The CDR3 bases are TGTGCCAGCAGTGAGAGTTTAATCTATGGCTACACCTTC.

The chain couples TRBV18 to TRBJ2-6, with TRBD1 matching over 10 bases. The germline gives CDR1 KGHSH, CDR2 LQKENI. The CDR3 has 17 residues. Trimming removed 3 bases from V and 4 bases from J; junction bases left unmatched: 6. The CDR3 DNA reads as TGTGCCAGCTCACCTAGGGACAGGGGTCAGGGGGCCAACGTCCTGACTTTC. Its translation is CASSPRDRGQGANVLTF.